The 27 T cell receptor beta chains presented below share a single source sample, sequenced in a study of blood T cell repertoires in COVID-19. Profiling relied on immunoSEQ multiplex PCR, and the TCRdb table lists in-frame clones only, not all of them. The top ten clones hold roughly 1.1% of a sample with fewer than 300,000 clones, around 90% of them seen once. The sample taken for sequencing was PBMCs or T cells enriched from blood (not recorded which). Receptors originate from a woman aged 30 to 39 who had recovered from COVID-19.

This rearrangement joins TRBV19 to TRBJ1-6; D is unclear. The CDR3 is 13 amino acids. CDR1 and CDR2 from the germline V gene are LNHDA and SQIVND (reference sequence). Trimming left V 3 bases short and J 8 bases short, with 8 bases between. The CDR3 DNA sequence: TGTGCCAGTAGTATCCTACCGGATTCACCCCTCCACTTT. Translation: CASSILPDSPLHF.

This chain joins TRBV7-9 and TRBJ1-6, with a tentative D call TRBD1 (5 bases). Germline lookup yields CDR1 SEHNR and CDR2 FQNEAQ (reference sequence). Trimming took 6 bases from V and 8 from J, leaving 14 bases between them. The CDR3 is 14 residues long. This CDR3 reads CASRPTALDSPLHF. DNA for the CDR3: TGTGCCAGCAGACCGACAGCCTTAGATTCACCCCTCCACTTT.

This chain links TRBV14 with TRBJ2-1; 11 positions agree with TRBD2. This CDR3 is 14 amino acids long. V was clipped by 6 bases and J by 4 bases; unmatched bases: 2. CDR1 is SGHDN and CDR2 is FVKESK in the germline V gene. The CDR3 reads CASSGTSGYNEQFF. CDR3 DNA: TGTGCCAGCAGTGGGACTAGCGGTTACAATGAGCAGTTCTTC.

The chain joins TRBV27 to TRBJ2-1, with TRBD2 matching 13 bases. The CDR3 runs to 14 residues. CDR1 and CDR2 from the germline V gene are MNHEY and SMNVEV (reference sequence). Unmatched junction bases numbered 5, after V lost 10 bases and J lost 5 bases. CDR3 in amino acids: CATAGLAGNNEQFF. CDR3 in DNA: TGTGCCACCGCGGGACTAGCGGGGAACAATGAGCAGTTCTTC.

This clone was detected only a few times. The CDR3 sequence: CAASGTGTGQNEQFF. CDR3 nucleotide sequence: TGTGCCGCAAGCGGAACCGGGACAGGGCAAAATGAGCAGTTCTTC. The chain has TRBV24-1 and TRBJ2-1, with 9 positions matching TRBD1. Germline CDR1 is KGHDR and CDR2 is SFDVKD. The J segment lost 7 bases and the V segment lost 12 bases, leaving 15 bases of the junction unmatched. The CDR3 is made up of 15 amino acids.

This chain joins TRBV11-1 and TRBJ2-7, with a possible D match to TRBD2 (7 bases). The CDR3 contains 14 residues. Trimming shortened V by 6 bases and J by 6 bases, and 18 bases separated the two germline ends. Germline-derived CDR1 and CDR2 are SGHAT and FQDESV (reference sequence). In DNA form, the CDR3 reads TGTGCCAGCAGAGGGGGGGGTGATACATCCGAGCAGTACTTC. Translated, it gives CASRGGGDTSEQYF. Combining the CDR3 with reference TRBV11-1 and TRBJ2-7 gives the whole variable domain EAEVAQSPRYKITEKSQAVAFWCDPISGHATLYWYRQILGQGPELLVQFQDESVVDDSQLPKDRFSAERLKGVDSTLKIQPAELGDSAMYLCASRGGGDTSEQYFGPGTRLTVT.

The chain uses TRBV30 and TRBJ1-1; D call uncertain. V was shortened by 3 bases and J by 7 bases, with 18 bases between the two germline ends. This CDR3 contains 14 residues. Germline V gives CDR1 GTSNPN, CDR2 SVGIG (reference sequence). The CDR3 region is CAWRNGRGLGEAFF. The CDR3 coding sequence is TGTGCCTGGAGAAATGGGAGAGGGTTGGGTGAAGCTTTCTTT.

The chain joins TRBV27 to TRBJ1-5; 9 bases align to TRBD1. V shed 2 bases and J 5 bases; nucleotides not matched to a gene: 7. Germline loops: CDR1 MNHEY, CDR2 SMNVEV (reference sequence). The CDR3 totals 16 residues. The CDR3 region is CASSLTGTGRDQPQHF. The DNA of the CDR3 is TGTGCCAGCAGTTTAACCGGGACAGGGAGAGATCAGCCCCAGCATTTT.

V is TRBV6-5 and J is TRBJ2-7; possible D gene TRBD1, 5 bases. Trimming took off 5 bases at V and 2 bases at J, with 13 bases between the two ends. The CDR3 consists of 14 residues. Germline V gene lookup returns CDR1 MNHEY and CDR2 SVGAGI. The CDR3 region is CASSIQDRAYEQYF. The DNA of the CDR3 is TGTGCCAGCAGTATACAAGACAGAGCCTACGAGCAGTACTTC.

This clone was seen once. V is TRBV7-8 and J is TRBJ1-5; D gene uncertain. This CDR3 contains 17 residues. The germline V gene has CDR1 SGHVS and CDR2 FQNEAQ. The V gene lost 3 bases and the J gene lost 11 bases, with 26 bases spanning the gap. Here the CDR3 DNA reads TGTGCCAGCAGCTTGCTAAAAATTCGACATGCTACGTCGGCCCAGCATTTT. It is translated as CASSLLKIRHATSAQHF.

This CDR3 reads CASSSVITDFYGYTF. The CDR3 DNA sequence: TGTGCCAGCAGCTCCGTAATAACAGATTTCTATGGCTACACCTTC. This chain links TRBV5-4 with TRBJ1-2; D is uncertain. The ends were cut back, 3 bases at V and 4 bases at J, with 16 bases in the middle. Germline V gene sequence: CDR1 SGHNT, CDR2 YYREEE (reference sequence). This CDR3 has 15 amino acids. Together with reference TRBV5-4 and TRBJ1-2, the CDR3 gives the full variable domain: ETGVTQSPTHLIKTRGQQVTLRCSSQSGHNTVSWYQQALGQGPQFIFQYYREEENGRGNFPPRFSGLQFPNYSSELNVNALELDDSALYLCASSSVITDFYGYTFGSGTRLTVV.

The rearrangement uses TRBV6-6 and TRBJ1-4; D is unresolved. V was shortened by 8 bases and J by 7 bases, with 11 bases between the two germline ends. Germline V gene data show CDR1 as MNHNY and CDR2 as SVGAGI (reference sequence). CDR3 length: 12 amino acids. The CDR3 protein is CASGARGEKLFF. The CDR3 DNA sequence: TGTGCCAGCGGCGCCCGGGGTGAAAAACTGTTTTTT.

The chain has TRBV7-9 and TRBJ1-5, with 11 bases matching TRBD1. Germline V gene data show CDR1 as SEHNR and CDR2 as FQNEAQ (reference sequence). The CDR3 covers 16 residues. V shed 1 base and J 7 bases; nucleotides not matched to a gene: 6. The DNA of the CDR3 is TGTGCCAGCAGCTTAGGGACAGGGGGCGATAGGCAGCCCCAGCATTTT. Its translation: CASSLGTGGDRQPQHF.

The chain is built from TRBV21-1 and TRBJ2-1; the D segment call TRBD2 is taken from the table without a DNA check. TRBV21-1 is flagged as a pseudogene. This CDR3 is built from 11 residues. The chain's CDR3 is CASSNYVEQFF. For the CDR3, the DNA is TGTGCCAGCAGCAACTATGTTGAGCAGTTCTTC.

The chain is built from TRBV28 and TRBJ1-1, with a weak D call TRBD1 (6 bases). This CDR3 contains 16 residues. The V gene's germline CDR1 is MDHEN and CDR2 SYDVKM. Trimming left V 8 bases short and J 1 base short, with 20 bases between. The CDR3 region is CASSGSGGESNTEAFF. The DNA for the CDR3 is TGTGCCAGCTCGGGAAGTGGGGGCGAATCGAACACTGAAGCTTTCTTT.

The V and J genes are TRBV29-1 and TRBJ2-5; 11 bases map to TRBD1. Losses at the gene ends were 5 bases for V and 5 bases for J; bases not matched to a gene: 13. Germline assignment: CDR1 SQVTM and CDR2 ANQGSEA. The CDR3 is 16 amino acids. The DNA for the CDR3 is TGCAGCGTTATGACGTTGCCGGGACAGGGGGGGGAGACCCAGTACTTC. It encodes CSVMTLPGQGGETQYF.

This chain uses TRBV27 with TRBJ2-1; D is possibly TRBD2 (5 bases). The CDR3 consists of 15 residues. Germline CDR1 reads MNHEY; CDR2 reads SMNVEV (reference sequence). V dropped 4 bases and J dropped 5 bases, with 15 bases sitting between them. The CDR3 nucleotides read TGTGCCAGCAGTTCAGAGGCGGGTAGGGACAATGAGCAGTTCTTC. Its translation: CASSSEAGRDNEQFF.

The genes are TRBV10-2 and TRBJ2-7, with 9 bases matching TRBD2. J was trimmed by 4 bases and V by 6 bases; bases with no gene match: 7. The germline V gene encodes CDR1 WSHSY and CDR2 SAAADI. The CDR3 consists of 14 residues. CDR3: CASRETSGRYEQYF. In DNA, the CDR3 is TGCGCCAGCAGGGAGACTAGCGGACGATACGAGCAGTACTTC.

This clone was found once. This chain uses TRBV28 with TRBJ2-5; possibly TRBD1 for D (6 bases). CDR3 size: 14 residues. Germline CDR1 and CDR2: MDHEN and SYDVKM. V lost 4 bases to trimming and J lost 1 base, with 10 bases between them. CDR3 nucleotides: TGTGCCAGCAGTTCCGGACAGACCCAAGAGACCCAGTACTTC. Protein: CASSSGQTQETQYF.

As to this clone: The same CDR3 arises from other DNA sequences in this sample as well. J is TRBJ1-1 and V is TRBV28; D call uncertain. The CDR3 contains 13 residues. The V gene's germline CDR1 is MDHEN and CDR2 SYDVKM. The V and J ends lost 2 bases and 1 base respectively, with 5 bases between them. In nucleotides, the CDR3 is TGTGCCAGCAGTTTAGGCCAGAACACTGAAGCTTTCTTT. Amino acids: CASSLGQNTEAFF.

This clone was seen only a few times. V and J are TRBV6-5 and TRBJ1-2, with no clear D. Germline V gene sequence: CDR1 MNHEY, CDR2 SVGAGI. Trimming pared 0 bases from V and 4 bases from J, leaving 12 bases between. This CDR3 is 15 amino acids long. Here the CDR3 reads CASSYSLVAIYGYTF. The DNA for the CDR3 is TGTGCCAGCAGTTACTCGCTTGTGGCCATCTATGGCTACACCTTC.

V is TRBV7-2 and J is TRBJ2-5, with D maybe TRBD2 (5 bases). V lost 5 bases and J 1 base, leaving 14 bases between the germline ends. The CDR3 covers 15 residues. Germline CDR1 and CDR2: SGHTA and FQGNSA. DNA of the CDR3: TGTGCCAGCAGCGTGGTTTCGGGGTCCCAAGAGACCCAGTACTTC. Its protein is CASSVVSGSQETQYF.

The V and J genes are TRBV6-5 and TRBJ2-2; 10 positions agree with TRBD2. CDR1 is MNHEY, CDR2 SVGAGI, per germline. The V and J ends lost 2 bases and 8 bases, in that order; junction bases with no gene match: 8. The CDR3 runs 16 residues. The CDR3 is CASSYAASGSLGELFF. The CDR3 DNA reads TGTGCCAGCAGTTACGCCGCTAGCGGGAGTCTAGGGGAGCTGTTTTTT.

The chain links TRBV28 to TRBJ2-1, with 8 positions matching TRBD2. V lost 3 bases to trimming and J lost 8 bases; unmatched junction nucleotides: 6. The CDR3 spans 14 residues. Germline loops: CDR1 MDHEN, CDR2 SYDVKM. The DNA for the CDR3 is TGTGCCAGCAGTTTCCCCGGGACTAGATATGAGCAGTTCTTC. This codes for CASSFPGTRYEQFF.

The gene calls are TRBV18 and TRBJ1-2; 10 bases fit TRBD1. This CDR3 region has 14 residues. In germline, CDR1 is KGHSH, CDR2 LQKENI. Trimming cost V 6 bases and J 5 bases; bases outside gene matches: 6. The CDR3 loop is CASSQDRGNYGYTF. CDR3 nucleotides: TGTGCCAGCTCCCAGGACAGGGGGAATTATGGCTACACCTTC.

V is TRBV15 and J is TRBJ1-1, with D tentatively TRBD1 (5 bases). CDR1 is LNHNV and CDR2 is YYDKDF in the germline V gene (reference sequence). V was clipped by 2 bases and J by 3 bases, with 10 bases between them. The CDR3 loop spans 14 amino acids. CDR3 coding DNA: TGTGCCACCAGCAGATTCCGGGGGGACACTGAAGCTTTCTTT. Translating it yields CATSRFRGDTEAFF.

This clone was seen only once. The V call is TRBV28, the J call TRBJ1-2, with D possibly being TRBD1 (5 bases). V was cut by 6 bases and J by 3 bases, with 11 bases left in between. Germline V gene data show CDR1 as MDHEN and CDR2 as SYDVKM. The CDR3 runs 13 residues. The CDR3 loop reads CASSLQGYYGYTF. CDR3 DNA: TGTGCCAGCAGCCTTCAGGGCTACTATGGCTACACCTTC.